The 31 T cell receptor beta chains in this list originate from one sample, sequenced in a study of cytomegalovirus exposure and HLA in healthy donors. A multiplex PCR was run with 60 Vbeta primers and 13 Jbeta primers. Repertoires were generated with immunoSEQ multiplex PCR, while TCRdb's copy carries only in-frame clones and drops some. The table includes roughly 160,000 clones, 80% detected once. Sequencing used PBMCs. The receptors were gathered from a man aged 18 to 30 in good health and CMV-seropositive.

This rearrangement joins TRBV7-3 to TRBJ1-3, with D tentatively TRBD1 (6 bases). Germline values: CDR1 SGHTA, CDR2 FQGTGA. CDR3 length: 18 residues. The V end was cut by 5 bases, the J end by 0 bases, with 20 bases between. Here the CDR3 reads CASSPTGPLLSSGNTIYF. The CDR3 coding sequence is TGTGCCAGCAGCCCGACAGGTCCGCTCCTTAGCTCTGGAAACACCATATATTTT.

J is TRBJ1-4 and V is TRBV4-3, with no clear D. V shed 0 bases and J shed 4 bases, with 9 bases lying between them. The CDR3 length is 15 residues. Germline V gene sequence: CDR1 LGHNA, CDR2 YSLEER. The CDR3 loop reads CASSQDRQLNEKLFF. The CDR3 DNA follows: TGCGCCAGCAGCCAAGACAGGCAGCTTAATGAAAAACTGTTTTTT.

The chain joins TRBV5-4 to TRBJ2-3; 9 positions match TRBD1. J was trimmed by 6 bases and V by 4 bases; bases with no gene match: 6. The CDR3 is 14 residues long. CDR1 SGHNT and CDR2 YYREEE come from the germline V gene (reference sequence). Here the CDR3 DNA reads TGTGCCAGCAGCCCAGGACAGGGGTCGGATACGCAGTATTTT. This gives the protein CASSPGQGSDTQYF. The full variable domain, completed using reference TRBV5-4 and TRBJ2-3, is ETGVTQSPTHLIKTRGQQVTLRCSSQSGHNTVSWYQQALGQGPQFIFQYYREEENGRGNFPPRFSGLQFPNYSSELNVNALELDDSALYLCASSPGQGSDTQYFGPGTRLTVL.

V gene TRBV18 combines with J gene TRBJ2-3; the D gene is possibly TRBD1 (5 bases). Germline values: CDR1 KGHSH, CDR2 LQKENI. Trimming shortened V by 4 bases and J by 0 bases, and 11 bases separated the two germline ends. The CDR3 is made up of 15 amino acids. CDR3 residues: CASSLRQTSTDTQYF. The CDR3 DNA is TGTGCCAGCTCACTCCGACAGACTAGCACAGATACGCAGTATTTT.

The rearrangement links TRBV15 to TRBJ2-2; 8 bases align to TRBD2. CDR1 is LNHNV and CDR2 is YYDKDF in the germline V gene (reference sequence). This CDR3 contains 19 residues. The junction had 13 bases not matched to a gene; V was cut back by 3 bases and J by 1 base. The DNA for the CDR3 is TGTGCCACCAGCAGGGGAGAAGGCGGGAGGATCAAGAACACCGGGGAGCTGTTTTTT. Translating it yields CATSRGEGGRIKNTGELFF.

CDR3 protein: CASSGTINTEAFF. CDR3 sequence (DNA): TGTGCCAGTTCCGGGACAATCAACACTGAAGCTTTCTTT. The V and J genes are TRBV19 and TRBJ1-1, with a weak D call TRBD1 (6 bases). The CDR3 extends over 13 amino acids. Germline values: CDR1 LNHDA, CDR2 SQIVND (reference sequence). Between the trimmed V and J ends, which lost 8 bases and 2 bases, there was a span of 12 bases.

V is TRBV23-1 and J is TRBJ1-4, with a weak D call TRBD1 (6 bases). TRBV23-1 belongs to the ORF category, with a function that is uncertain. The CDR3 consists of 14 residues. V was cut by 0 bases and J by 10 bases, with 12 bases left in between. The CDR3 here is CASSQSDPQGKLFF. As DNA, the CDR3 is TGCGCCAGCAGTCAATCGGACCCACAGGGAAAACTGTTTTTT.

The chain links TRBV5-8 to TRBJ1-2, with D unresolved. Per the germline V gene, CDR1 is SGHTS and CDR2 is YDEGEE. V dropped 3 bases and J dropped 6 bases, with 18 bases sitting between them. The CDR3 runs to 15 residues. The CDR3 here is CASSSPLREINGYTF. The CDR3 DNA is TGTGCCAGCAGCTCGCCGTTGAGGGAAATCAATGGCTACACCTTC.

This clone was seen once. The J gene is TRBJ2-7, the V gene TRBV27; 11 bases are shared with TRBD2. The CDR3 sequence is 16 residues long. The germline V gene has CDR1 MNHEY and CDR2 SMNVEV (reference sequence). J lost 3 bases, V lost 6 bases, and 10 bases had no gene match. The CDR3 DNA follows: TGTGCCAGCAGACTGACTAGCGGGGAATTTCTCTACGAGCAGTACTTC. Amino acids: CASRLTSGEFLYEQYF.

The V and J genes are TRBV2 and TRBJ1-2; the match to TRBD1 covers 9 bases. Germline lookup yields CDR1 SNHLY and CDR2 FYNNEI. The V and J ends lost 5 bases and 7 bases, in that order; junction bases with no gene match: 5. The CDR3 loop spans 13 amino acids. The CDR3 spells CASSPRTGAGYTF. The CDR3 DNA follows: TGTGCCAGCAGTCCGAGGACAGGGGCTGGCTACACCTTC.

The CDR3 region has the DNA TGTGCCAGCAGCTTAGGGGCGGGGGGCGATGGCTACACCTTC. Its translation: CASSLGAGGDGYTF. This chain links TRBV7-9 with TRBJ1-2; tentative D call: TRBD1 (6 bases). The V gene's germline CDR1 is SEHNR and CDR2 FQNEAQ (reference sequence). The CDR3 extends over 14 amino acids. V was cut by 1 base and J by 6 bases, with 12 bases left in between.

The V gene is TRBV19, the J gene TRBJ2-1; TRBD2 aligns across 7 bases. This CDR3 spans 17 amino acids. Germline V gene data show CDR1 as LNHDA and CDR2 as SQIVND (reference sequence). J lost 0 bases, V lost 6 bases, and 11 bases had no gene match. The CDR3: CASSNPFGRRSYNEQFF. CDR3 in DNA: TGTGCCAGTAGCAATCCGTTCGGGAGGCGCTCCTACAATGAGCAGTTCTTC.

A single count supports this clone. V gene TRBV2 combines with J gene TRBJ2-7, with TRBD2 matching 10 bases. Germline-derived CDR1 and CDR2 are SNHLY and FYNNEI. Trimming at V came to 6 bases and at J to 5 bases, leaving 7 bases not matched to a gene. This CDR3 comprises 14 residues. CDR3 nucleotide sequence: TGTGCCAGCAGGCCGGGACTAGCGTCCAACGAGCAGTACTTC. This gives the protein CASRPGLASNEQYF.

The CDR3 sequence: CASSLIGQGGNYGYTF. Written as DNA, the CDR3 is TGTGCCAGCAGCTTAATTGGACAGGGGGGTAACTATGGCTACACCTTC. This sequence joins TRBV11-2 and TRBJ1-2, with 10 positions matching TRBD1. Germline V CDR1 and CDR2: SGHAT, FQNNGV. This CDR3 comprises 16 residues. With V trimmed by 2 bases and J by 1 base, 4 bases remained unmatched.

CDR3 in DNA: TGTGCCAGCAGCTTGGACCCTCGGGGGAGGGGGAATGAGCAGTTCTTC. This codes for CASSLDPRGRGNEQFF. This chain connects TRBV5-4 to TRBJ2-1, with a tentative D call TRBD2 (7 bases). The length of the CDR3 is 16 residues. Germline V gene data show CDR1 as SGHNT and CDR2 as YYREEE (reference sequence). V was trimmed by 0 bases and J by 7 bases, leaving 17 bases between them.

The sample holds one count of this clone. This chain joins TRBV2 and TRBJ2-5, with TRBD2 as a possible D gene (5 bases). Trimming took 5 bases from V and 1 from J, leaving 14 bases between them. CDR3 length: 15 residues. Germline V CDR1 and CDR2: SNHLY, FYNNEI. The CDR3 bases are TGTGCCAGCAGTCTTGAGGGTTTAGCCCAAGAGACCCAGTACTTC. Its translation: CASSLEGLAQETQYF.

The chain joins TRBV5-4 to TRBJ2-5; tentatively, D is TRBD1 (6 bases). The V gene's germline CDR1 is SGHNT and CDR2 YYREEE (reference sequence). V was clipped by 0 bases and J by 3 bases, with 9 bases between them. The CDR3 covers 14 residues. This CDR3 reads CASSLVGQKETQYF. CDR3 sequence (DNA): TGTGCCAGCAGCTTGGTCGGACAGAAAGAGACCCAGTACTTC.

CDR3 residues: CASSLAGKDTQYF. The CDR3 DNA reads TGCGCCAGCAGCTTGGCAGGGAAGGATACGCAGTATTTT. The gene calls are TRBV5-1 and TRBJ2-3; D perhaps matches TRBD1 (5 bases). The CDR3 is 13 amino acids. Germline CDR1 reads SGHRS; CDR2 reads YFSETQ. Trimming pared 0 bases from V and 6 bases from J, leaving 8 bases between.

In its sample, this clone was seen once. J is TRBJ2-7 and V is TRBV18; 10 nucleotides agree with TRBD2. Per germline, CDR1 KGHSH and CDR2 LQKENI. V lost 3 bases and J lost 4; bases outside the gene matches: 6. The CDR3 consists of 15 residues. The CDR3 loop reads CASSPPGLALYEQYF. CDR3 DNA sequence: TGTGCCAGCTCACCCCCGGGACTAGCGTTATACGAGCAGTACTTC.

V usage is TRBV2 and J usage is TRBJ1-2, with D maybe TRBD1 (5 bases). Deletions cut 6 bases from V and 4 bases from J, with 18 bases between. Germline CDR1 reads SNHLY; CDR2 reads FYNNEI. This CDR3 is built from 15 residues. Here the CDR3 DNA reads TGTGCCAGCAGCGCCCACCCCGAGACAGCCTATGGCTACACCTTC. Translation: CASSAHPETAYGYTF.

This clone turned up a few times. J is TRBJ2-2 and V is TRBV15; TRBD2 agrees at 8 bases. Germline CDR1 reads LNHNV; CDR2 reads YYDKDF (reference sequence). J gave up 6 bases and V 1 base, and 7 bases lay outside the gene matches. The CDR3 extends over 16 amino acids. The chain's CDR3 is CATSRVPAGGSGELFF. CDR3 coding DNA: TGTGCCACCAGCAGAGTACCGGCGGGAGGCTCCGGGGAGCTGTTTTTT.

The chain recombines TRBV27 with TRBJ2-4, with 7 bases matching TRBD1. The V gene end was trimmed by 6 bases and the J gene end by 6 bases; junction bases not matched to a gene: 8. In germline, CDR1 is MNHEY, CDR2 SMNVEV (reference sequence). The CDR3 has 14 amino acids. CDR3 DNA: TGTGCCAGCAGCCCCTCGACAGGGAGAAACATTCAGTACTTC. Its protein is CASSPSTGRNIQYF.

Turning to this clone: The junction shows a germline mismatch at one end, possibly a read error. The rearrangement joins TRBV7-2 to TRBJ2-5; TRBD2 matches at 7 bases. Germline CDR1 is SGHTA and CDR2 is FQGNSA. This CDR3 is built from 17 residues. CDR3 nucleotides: TGTGCCAACAGCTTATACCGCGGGAGTATTGTCAGAGAGACCCAGTACTTC. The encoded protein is CANSLYRGSIVRETQYF.

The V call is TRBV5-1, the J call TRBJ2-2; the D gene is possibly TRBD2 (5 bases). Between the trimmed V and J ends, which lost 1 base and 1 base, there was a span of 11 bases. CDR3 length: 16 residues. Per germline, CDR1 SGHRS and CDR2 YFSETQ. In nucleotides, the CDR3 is TGCGCCAGCAGCTTGTCGGGGAAGATGAACACCGGGGAGCTGTTTTTT. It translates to CASSLSGKMNTGELFF.

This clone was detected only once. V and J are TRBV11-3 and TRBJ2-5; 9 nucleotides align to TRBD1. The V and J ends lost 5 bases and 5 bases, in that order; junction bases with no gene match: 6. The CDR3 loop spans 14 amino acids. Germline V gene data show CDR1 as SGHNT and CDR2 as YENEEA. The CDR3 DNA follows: TGTGCCAGCAGCCGGACAGGGGCTGGGGAGACCCAGTACTTC. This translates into CASSRTGAGETQYF.

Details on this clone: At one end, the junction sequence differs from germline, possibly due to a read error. The CDR3 sequence is CSVPSGGANTGELFF. CDR3 in DNA: TGCAGCGTACCTAGCGGGGGTGCGAACACCGGTGAGCTGTTTTTT. This chain links TRBV29-1 with TRBJ2-2; 10 bases line up with TRBD2. CDR1 is SQVTM and CDR2 is ANQGSEA in the germline V gene. This CDR3 is built from 15 residues.

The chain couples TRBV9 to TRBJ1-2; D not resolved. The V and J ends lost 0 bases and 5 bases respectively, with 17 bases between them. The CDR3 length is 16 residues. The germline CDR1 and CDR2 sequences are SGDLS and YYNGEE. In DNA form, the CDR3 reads TGTGCCAGCAGCGTAGAGGCGGAACCGGAGGTATATGGCTACACCTTC. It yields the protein CASSVEAEPEVYGYTF.

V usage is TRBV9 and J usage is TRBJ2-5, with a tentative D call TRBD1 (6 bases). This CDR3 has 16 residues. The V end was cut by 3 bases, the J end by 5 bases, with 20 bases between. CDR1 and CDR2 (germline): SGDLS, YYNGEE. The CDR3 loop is CASSGLGAGDMETQYF. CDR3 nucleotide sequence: TGTGCCAGCAGCGGCCTCGGGGCAGGGGATATGGAGACCCAGTACTTC. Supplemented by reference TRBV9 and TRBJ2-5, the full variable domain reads DSGVTQTPKHLITATGQRVTLRCSPRSGDLSVYWYQQSLDQGLQFLIQYYNGEERAKGNILERFSAQQFPDLHSELNLSSLELGDSALYFCASSGLGAGDMETQYFGPGTRLLVL.

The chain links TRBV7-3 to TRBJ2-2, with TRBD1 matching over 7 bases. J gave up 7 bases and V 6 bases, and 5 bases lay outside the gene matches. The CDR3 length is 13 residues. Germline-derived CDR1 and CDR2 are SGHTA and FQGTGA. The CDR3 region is CASSYQGDGELFF. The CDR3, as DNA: TGTGCCAGCAGTTACCAGGGGGACGGGGAGCTGTTTTTT.

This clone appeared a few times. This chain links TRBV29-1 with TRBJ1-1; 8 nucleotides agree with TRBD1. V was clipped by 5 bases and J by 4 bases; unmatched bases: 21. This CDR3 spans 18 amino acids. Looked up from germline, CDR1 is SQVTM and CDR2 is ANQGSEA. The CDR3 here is CSVPPTASGGWRSTEAFF. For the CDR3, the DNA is TGCAGCGTTCCCCCAACCGCGTCAGGGGGCTGGAGAAGCACTGAAGCTTTCTTT. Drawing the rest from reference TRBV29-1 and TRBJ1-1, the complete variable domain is SAVISQKPSRDICQRGTSLTIQCQVDSQVTMMFWYRQQPGQSLTLIATANQGSEATYESGFVIDKFPISRPNLTFSTLTVSNMSPEDSSIYLCSVPPTASGGWRSTEAFFGQGTRLTVV.

CDR3 nucleotides: TGCGCCAGCAGCCAAGATCGCCGGTACGAGCAGTACTTC. It translates to CASSQDRRYEQYF. This rearrangement joins TRBV4-3 to TRBJ2-5; unclear D gene. Matching the DNA end better, TRBJ2-7 makes the J call doubtful. Germline assignment: CDR1 LGHNA and CDR2 YSLEER. The CDR3 contains 13 residues.